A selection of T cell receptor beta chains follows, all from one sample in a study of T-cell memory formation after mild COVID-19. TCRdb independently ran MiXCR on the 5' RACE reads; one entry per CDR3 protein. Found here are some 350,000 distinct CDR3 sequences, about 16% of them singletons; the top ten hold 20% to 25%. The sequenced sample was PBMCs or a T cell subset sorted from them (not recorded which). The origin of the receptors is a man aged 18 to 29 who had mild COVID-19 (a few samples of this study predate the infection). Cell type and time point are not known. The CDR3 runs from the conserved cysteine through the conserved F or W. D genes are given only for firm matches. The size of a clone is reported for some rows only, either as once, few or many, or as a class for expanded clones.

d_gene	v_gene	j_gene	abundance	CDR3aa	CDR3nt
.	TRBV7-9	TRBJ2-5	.	CASSLGGLGFQETQYF	TGTGCCAGCAGCTTGGGCGGGCTGGGGTTCCAAGAGACCCAGTACTTC
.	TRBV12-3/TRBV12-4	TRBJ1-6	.	CASSPRRGVIEDSPLHF	TGTGCCAGCAGTCCACGACGGGGAGTTATTGAAGACTCACCCCTCCACTTT
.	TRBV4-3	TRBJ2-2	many	CASSQEKGGGITGELFF	TGCGCCAGCAGCCAAGAGAAGGGAGGTGGGATCACCGGGGAGCTGTTTTTT
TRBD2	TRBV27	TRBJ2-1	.	CASSHSGGPYNEQFF	TGTGCCAGCAGTCATAGCGGGGGGCCCTACAATGAGCAGTTCTTC
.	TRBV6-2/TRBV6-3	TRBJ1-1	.	CASSYDTYTEAFF	TGTGCCAGCAGTTACGATACGTACACTGAAGCTTTCTTT
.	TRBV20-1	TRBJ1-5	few	CSARGGGLNQPQHF	TGCAGTGCTAGAGGGGGAGGCCTAAATCAGCCCCAGCATTTT
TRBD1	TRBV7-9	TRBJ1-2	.	CASSARDSRSYGYTF	TGTGCCAGCAGCGCGCGGGACAGTAGGAGCTATGGCTACACCTTC
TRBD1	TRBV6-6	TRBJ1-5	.	CASKSGTGEWHSNQPQHF	TGTGCCAGCAAAAGTGGGACAGGGGAATGGCATAGCAATCAGCCCCAGCATTTT
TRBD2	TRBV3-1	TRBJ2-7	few	CASSQDRAPGGYEQYF	TGTGCCAGCAGCCAGGACCGGGCCCCGGGAGGCTACGAGCAGTACTTC
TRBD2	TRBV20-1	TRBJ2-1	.	CSARAWGGTSVSGEQFF	TGCAGTGCTAGAGCATGGGGAGGGACTAGCGTCTCGGGTGAGCAGTTCTTC
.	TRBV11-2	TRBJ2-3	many	CASSPRDTQYF	TGTGCCAGCAGCCCGAGAGATACGCAGTATTTT
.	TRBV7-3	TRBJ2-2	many	CASSLMAGSTGELFF	TGTGCCAGCAGCTTAATGGCGGGGAGCACCGGGGAGCTGTTTTTT
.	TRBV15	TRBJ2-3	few	CATSRARGSQGWSTDTQYF	TGTGCCACCAGCAGAGCCCGCGGTTCCCAGGGGTGGAGCACAGATACGCAGTATTTT
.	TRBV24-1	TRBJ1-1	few	CAMYTKVAFF	TGTGCCATGTATACAAAGGTAGCTTTCTTT
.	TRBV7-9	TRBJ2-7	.	CASSYSGTAYEQYF	TGTGCCAGCAGCTATTCCGGGACGGCGTACGAGCAGTACTTC
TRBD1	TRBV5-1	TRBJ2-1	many	CASKGAGIIYNEQFF	TGCGCCAGTAAGGGGGCAGGGATCATCTACAATGAGCAGTTCTTC
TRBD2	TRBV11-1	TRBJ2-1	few	CASSRGTTSYNEQFF	TGTGCCAGCAGCCGCGGGACTACCTCCTACAATGAGCAGTTCTTC
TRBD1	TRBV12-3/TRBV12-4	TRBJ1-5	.	CASSETGGRQPQHF	TGTGCCAGCAGTGAGACAGGGGGCCGGCAGCCCCAGCATTTT
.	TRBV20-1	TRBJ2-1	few	CSARDRSVEQFF	TGCAGTGCTAGAGACAGGAGTGTTGAGCAGTTCTTC
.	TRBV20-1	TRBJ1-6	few	CSAPPPYNSPLHF	TGCAGTGCCCCCCCACCTTATAATTCACCCCTCCACTTT
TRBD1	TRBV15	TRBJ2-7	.	CATSRDRGQGGQYF	TGTGCCACCAGCAGAGATCGCGGACAGGGAGGGCAGTACTTC
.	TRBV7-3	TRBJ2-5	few	CASSFGTGRAREETQYF	TGTGCCAGCAGCTTTGGTACAGGCAGGGCGAGAGAGGAGACCCAGTACTTC
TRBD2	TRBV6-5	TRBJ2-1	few	CASSPTGAGGIYNEQFF	TGTGCCAGCAGTCCCACAGGAGCGGGGGGGATCTACAATGAGCAGTTCTTC
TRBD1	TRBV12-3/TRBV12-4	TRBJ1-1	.	CASSPRGQGTEAFF	TGTGCCAGCAGCCCAAGGGGGCAGGGCACTGAAGCTTTCTTT
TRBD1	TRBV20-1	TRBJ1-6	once	CSARDWDSYNSPLHF	TGCAGTGCTAGAGATTGGGACAGCTATAATTCACCCCTCCACTTT
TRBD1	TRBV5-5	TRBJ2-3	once	CASSSTGGWDTQYF	TGTGCCAGCAGCAGCACAGGGGGCTGGGATACGCAGTATTTT
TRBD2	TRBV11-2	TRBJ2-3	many	CASSSLAGGWIDTQYF	TGTGCCAGCAGCTCGCTAGCGGGGGGATGGATAGATACGCAGTATTTT
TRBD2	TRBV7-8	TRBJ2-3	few	CASSTPGLAEDTQYF	TGTGCCAGCAGCACCCCGGGACTAGCAGAAGATACGCAGTATTTT
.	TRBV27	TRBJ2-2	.	CASSFGQGSTGELFF	TGTGCCAGCAGTTTCGGGCAGGGGAGCACCGGGGAGCTGTTTTTT
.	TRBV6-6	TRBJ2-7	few	CATGHSSYEQYF	TGTGCCACTGGGCACAGCTCCTACGAGCAGTACTTC
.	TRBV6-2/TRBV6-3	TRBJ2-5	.	CASSHEEGSGQETQYF	TGTGCCAGCAGTCACGAGGAGGGATCAGGCCAAGAGACCCAGTACTTC